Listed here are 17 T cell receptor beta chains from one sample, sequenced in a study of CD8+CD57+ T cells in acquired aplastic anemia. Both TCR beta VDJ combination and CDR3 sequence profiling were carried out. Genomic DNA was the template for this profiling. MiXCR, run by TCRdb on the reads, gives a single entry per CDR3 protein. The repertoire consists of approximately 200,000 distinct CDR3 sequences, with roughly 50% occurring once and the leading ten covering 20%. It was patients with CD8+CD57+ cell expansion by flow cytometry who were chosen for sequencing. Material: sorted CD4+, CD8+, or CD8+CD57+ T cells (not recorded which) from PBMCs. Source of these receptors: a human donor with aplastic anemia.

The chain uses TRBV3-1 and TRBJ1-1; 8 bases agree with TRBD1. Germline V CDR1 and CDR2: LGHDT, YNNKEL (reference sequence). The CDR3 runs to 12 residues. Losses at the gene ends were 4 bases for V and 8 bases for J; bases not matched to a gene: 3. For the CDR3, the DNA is TGTGCCAGCAGCCCCGGACAGGGAGAAGCTTTCTTT. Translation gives CASSPGQGEAFF.

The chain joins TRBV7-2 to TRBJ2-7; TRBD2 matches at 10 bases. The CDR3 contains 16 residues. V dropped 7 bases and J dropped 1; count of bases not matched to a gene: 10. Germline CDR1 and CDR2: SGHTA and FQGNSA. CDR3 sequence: CASTSPGTSVSYEQYF. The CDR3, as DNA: TGTGCCAGCACCTCACCCGGGACTAGCGTTTCCTACGAGCAGTACTTC.

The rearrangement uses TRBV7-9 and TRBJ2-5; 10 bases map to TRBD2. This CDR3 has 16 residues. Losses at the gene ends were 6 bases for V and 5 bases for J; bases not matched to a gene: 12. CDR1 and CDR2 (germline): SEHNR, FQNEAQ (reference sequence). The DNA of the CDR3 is TGTGCCAGCAGTCCGAACAGCGGGAGGGCCGGGGAGACCCAGTACTTC. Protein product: CASSPNSGRAGETQYF.

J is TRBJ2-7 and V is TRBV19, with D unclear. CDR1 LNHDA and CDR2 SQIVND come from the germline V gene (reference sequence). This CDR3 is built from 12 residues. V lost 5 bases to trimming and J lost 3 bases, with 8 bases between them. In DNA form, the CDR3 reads TGTGCCAGTAGTTCACAGAACTACGAGCAGTACTTC. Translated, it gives CASSSQNYEQYF.

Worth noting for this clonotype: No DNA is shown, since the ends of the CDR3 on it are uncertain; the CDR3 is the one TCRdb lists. The CDR3 loop reads CAGSRFSGNTIYFGEGRIEKLFF. The rearrangement links TRBV5-5 to TRBJ1-4; the table gives TRBD1 as D, unverified against the DNA. Germline V gene sequence: CDR1 SGHKS, CDR2 YYEKEE (reference sequence). Inclusive of both ends, the CDR3 amounts to 23 amino acids.

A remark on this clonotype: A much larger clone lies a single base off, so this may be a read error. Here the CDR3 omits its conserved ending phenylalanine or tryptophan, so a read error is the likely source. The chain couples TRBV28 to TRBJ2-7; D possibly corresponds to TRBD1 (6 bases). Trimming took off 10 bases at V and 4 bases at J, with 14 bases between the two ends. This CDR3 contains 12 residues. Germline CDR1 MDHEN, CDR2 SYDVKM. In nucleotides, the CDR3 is TGTGCCACGCAACAGGGTCGGTACGAGCAGTACCTC. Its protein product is CATQQGRYEQYL.

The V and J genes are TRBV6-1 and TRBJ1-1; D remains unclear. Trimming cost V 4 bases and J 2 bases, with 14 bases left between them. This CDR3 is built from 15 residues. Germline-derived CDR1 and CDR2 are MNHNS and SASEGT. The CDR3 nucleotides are TGTGCCAGCAGTGGAGCTGGCACATATAACACTGAAGCTTTCTTT. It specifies CASSGAGTYNTEAFF.

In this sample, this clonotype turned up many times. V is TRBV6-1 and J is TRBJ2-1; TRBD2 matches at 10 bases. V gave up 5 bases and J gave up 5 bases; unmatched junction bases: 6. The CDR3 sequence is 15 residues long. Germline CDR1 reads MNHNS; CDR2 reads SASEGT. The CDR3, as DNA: TGTGCCAGCAGTTCCGTAGCGGGGGGAGACAATGAGCAGTTCTTC. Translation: CASSSVAGGDNEQFF.

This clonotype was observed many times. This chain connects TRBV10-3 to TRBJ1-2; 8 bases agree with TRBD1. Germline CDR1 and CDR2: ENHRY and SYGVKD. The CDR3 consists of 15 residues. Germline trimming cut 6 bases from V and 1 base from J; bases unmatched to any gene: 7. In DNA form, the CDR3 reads TGTGCCATCAGGGACAGGGCTTTGGGTAACTATGGCTACACCTTC. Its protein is CAIRDRALGNYGYTF.

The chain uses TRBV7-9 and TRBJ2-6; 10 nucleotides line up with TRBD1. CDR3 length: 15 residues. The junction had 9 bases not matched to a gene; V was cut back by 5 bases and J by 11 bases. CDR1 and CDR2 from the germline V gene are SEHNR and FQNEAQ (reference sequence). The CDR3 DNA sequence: TGTGCCAGCAGCCCGGGACAGGGGAGGTCCTACGTCCTGACTTTC. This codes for CASSPGQGRSYVLTF. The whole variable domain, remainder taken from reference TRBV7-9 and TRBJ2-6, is DTGVSQNPRHKITKRGQNVTFRCDPISEHNRLYWYRQTLGQGPEFLTYFQNEAQLEKSRLLSDRFSAERPKGSFSTLEIQRTEQGDSAMYLCASSPGQGRSYVLTFGAGSRLTVL.

CDR3 sequence (DNA): TGCAGTGCGAAATCGGGTGAAGCTTTCTTT. Translating it yields CSAKSGEAFF. This chain uses TRBV20-1 with TRBJ1-1; the D is unclear. This CDR3 comprises 10 residues. Trimming took 6 bases from V and 7 from J, leaving 9 bases between them. Per germline, CDR1 DFQATT and CDR2 SNEGSKA (reference sequence).

This CDR3 reads CASSYYSGRDEQYF. DNA for the CDR3: TGTGCCAGCAGTTACTATTCGGGGAGGGACGAGCAGTACTTC. The chain links TRBV6-6 to TRBJ2-7; 7 positions agree with TRBD2. Germline V CDR1 and CDR2: MNHNY, SVGAGI (reference sequence). V trimming: 1 base; J trimming: 5 bases; junction bases outside the gene matches: 5. The CDR3 has 14 residues.

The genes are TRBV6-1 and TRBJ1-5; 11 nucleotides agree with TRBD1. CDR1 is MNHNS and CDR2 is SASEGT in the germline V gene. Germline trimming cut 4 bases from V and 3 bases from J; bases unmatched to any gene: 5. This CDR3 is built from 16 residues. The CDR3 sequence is CASSAGDRGNNQPQHF. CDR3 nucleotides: TGTGCCAGCAGTGCCGGGGACAGGGGGAACAATCAGCCCCAGCATTTT.

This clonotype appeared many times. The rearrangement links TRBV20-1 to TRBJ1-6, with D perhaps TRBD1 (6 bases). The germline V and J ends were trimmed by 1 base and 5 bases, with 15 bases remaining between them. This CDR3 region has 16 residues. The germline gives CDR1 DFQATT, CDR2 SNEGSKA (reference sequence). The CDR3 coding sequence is TGCAGTGCTAGAGTAGGGCTGGGGGGCGATAATTCACCCCTCCACTTT. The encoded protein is CSARVGLGGDNSPLHF.

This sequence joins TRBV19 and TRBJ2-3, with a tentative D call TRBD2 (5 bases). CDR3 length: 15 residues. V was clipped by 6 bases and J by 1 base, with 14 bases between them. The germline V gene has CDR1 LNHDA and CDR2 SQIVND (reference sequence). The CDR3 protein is CASRGLTSGTDTQYF. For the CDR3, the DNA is TGTGCCAGTAGAGGACTTACGTCGGGCACAGATACGCAGTATTTT. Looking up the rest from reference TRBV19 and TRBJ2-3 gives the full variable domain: DGGITQSPKYLFRKEGQNVTLSCEQNLNHDAMYWYRQDPGQGLRLIYYSQIVNDFQKGDIAEGYSVSREKKESFPLTVTSAQKNPTAFYLCASRGLTSGTDTQYFGPGTRLTVL.

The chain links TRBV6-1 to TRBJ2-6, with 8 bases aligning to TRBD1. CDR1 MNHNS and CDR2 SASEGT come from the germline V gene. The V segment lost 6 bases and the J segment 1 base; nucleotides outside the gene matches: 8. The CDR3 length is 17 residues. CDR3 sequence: CASRLGTGRSGANVLTF. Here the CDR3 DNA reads TGTGCCAGCAGGTTAGGGACAGGCCGTTCTGGGGCCAACGTCCTGACTTTC.

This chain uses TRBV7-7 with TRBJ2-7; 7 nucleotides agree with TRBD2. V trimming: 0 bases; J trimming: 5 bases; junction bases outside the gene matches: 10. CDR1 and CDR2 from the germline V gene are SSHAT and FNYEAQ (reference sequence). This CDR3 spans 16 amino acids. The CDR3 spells CASSLAGGLVRNEQYF. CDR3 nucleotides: TGTGCCAGCAGCTTAGCGGGGGGGTTGGTTAGGAACGAGCAGTACTTC.